Given below is one T cell receptor beta chain in context. Its antigen is not known. Some clones are missing from TCRdb's copy, which holds only in-frame ones; the method was immunoSEQ multiplex PCR. The profile shows approximately 28,000 clones, 85% to 90% of them singletons. Investigators merged groups given second doses at roughly 4 or roughly 12 weeks. This sample was taken from a study of T cell responses to AZD1222 COVID-19 vaccine. Findings of the study overall: The study found Spike-specific TCR breadth and depth rose after two AZD1222 doses. Without day 14 samples, only post-peak T cell repertoires were studied. Among spike-specific TCRs, nearly half reportedly target unmutated variant regions.

Sequencing was performed on peripheral blood, taken 28 days after the second AZD1222 dose. The receptor was derived from an adult who received the AZD1222 COVID-19 vaccine.

CDR3 DNA sequence: TGTGCCAGCAGTGAGGGACTTTCCACAGATACGCAGTATTTT. This sequence encodes CASSEGLSTDTQYF. The genes are TRBV2 and TRBJ2-3; perhaps TRBD2 as D (6 bases). The CDR3 covers 14 residues. CDR1 is SNHLY, CDR2 FYNNEI, per germline. The V end lost 3 bases, the J end lost 2 bases, and 9 bases lay between the germline ends.